These T cell receptor beta chains were read from a single sample in a study of T cells in Graves' hyperthyroidism and ophthalmopathy. TCRdb passed the multiplex PCR reads through MiXCR, listing each CDR3 protein once. The table records roughly 250,000 distinct CDR3 sequences, roughly 15% of them present only once. Sequenced input: blood. The receptors derive from a woman aged 40 to 50 with Graves' hyperthyroidism that later progressed to Graves' ophthalmopathy. CDR3s include the opening cysteine and the closing phenylalanine or tryptophan. A D gene is named only where the DNA matches it firmly. A clone size is listed for some rows: how often the clone was seen (once, few, many), or a class if it is expanded.

clone size	V gene	J gene	D gene	CDR3 DNA	CDR3 protein
-	TRBV27	TRBJ2-7	-	TGTGCCAGCAGTTTATCCCCTTCCGACATTAACTACGAGCAGTACTTC	CASSLSPSDINYEQYF
many	TRBV28	TRBJ1-2	TRBD1	TGTGCCAGCAGGCTCAGGGGGCACGAAGGCTACACCTTC	CASRLRGHEGYTF
few	TRBV6-5	TRBJ2-1	-	TGTGCCAGCAGTTACGAAGCAGCGGCGAGAGAGCAGTTCTTC	CASSYEAAAREQFF
many	TRBV12-3/TRBV12-4	TRBJ2-3	-	TGTGCCAGCAGTTCCCATGGGAGCACAGATACGCAGTATTTT	CASSSHGSTDTQYF
many	TRBV30	TRBJ1-4	-	TGTGCCTGGAATGCCGGGCCGGCTAAGAATGAAAAACTGTTTTTT	CAWNAGPAKNEKLFF
many	TRBV27	TRBJ1-1	-	TGTGCCAGCAGTTTAAGGGCACCGAACACTGAAGCTTTCTTT	CASSLRAPNTEAFF
many	TRBV6-2/TRBV6-3	TRBJ2-1	TRBD2	TGTGCCAGCAGCCGACTAGCGGGGAACTACAATGAGCAGTTCTTC	CASSRLAGNYNEQFF
many	TRBV12-3/TRBV12-4	TRBJ2-7	-	TGTGCCAGCAGTTTAGTAGTAACCTACGAGCAGTACTTC	CASSLVVTYEQYF
many	TRBV19	TRBJ1-5	-	TGTGCCAGTAGTAAGGGCGGATCGGGCAATCAGCCCCAGCATTTT	CASSKGGSGNQPQHF
many	TRBV5-1	TRBJ2-7	-	TGCGCCAGCAGCCCCCCCTACGAGCAGTACTTC	CASSPPYEQYF
many	TRBV19	TRBJ2-7	-	TGTGCCAGTACCACAACAGTCTTCTCCTACGAGCAGTACTTC	CASTTTVFSYEQYF
few	TRBV19	TRBJ1-1	TRBD1	TGTGCCAGTAGTATATGGGGGACAGCCCCAATGAACACTGAAGCTTTCTTT	CASSIWGTAPMNTEAFF
many	TRBV18	TRBJ2-1	-	TGTGCCAGCTCACCACCAAGTCTCTGGAATGAGCAGTTCTTC	CASSPPSLWNEQFF
-	TRBV29-1	TRBJ1-1	-	TGCAGCGTTGACAACAGGAAGGTTTCGGGAGCTTTCTTT	CSVDNRKVSGAFF
-	TRBV9	TRBJ2-1	TRBD2	TGTGCCAGCAGCGAGGGACTAGCGGGCAATGAGCAGTTCTTC	CASSEGLAGNEQFF
many	TRBV27	TRBJ2-5	-	TGTGCCAGCAGCCCTACAGGGCGGCTCGGGGAGACCCAGTACTTC	CASSPTGRLGETQYF
-	TRBV5-6	TRBJ2-1	TRBD2	TGTGCCAGCAGCTTAGTTAGCGGGGCCCTAACCTACAATGAGCAGTTCTTC	CASSLVSGALTYNEQFF
many	TRBV28	TRBJ2-7	TRBD2	TGTGCCAGCAGTTCGGATGAATTACTAGCGGGAGTTTTCGACGAGCAGTACTTC	CASSSDELLAGVFDEQYF
few	TRBV4-1	TRBJ1-6	-	TGCGCCAGCAGCCAAGGCCCTGGACAGAATTCACCCCTCCACTTT	CASSQGPGQNSPLHF
-	TRBV4-2	TRBJ1-4	-	TGTGCCAGCAGCCAAGTGGGGGCCGCAACTAATGAAAAACTGTTTTTT	CASSQVGAATNEKLFF
many	TRBV10-3	TRBJ2-2	-	TGTGCCATCAGTTCCGGGACAGGGACTAGACGGAACACCGGGGAGCTGTTTTTT	CAISSGTGTRRNTGELFF
many	TRBV2	TRBJ2-7	TRBD2	TGTGCCAGCATGAGGGGACTAGCGGGAGGGCCGGGGGAGCAGTACTTC	CASMRGLAGGPGEQYF
many	TRBV18	TRBJ1-5	-	TGTGCCAGCTCACCACCGGGAGGACGGAACAATCAGCCCCAGCATTTT	CASSPPGGRNNQPQHF
many	TRBV5-1	TRBJ2-1	-	TGCGCCAGCAGCCGATCCCCCGGACCTGAATACAATGAGCAGTTCTTC	CASSRSPGPEYNEQFF
-	TRBV20-1	TRBJ1-6	TRBD1	TGCAGTGCTACCCGGGACAGGGAAGGGTCACCCCTCCACTTT	CSATRDREGSPLHF
many	TRBV5-5	TRBJ2-5	-	TGTGCCAGCAGCTCCACGGGGGAGACCCAGTACTTC	CASSSTGETQYF
-	TRBV6-4	TRBJ2-1	-	TGTGCCAGCAGTGAGCTGGGGATCAGCGATGAGCAGTTCTTC	CASSELGISDEQFF
many	TRBV7-2	TRBJ2-5	-	TGTGCCAGCAGCGCAAGTCAGGGTTTCTTGGAGACCCAGTACTTC	CASSASQGFLETQYF
many	TRBV30	TRBJ1-5	-	TGTGCCTGGAGTCTTGCGGGGCCCCGACAGCCCCAGCATTTT	CAWSLAGPRQPQHF
-	TRBV11-2	TRBJ1-4	-	TGTGCCAGCAGCTTAGCGCTAGGGGGGGAAAAACTGTTTTTT	CASSLALGGEKLFF
many	TRBV27	TRBJ2-7	TRBD2	TGTGCCAGCAGTGCCAGACTAGCGGGAGGCCGCGTTAGCTCCTACGAGCAGTACTTC	CASSARLAGGRVSSYEQYF
few	TRBV10-1	TRBJ1-5	-	TGCGCCAGCAGTGATAACAATCAGCCCCAGCATTTT	CASSDNNQPQHF
few	TRBV3-1	TRBJ2-7	-	TGTGCCAGCAGCTACTATGCCGGACTCGACTACGAGCAGTACTTC	CASSYYAGLDYEQYF
-	TRBV28	TRBJ1-5	-	TGTGCCATCACCAAGGACACAGACAATCAGCCCCAGCATTTT	CAITKDTDNQPQHF
many	TRBV3-1	TRBJ2-3	-	TGTGCCAGCAGCCAAGGGGCTAGGGTCACAGATACGCAGTATTTT	CASSQGARVTDTQYF
many	TRBV28	TRBJ1-4	TRBD1	TGTGCCAGCAGCTGGACAGGGGGTAATGAAAAACTGTTTTTT	CASSWTGGNEKLFF
few	TRBV29-1	TRBJ1-2	-	TGCAGCGTTGAACGGGCGCCAGGGTACGCTAACTATGGCTACACCTTC	CSVERAPGYANYGYTF
many	TRBV19	TRBJ2-2	-	TGTGCCAGTAGTAGCGGGATGAACACCGGGGAGCTGTTTTTT	CASSSGMNTGELFF
many	TRBV12-3/TRBV12-4	TRBJ2-3	TRBD2	TGTGCCAGCAGAACTTATAGCGGGAGGGGAACAGATACGCAGTATTTT	CASRTYSGRGTDTQYF
many	TRBV20-1	TRBJ2-1	TRBD2	TGCAGTGCTAGAGATCATCCCTGGACTAGCTCCTACAATGAGCAGTTCTTC	CSARDHPWTSSYNEQFF
-	TRBV2	TRBJ2-1	-	TGTGCCAGCAGTGAAGGCTTCCGAGGGTACAATGAGCAGTTCTTC	CASSEGFRGYNEQFF
few	TRBV9	TRBJ1-2	-	TGTGCCAGCAGCGTGCAGGGTGGAACGGATGGCTACACCTTC	CASSVQGGTDGYTF
many	TRBV10-3	TRBJ2-5	-	TGTGCCACCCAGTCGGGGAAAGGGGGAGAGACCCAGTACTTC	CATQSGKGGETQYF
many	TRBV11-2	TRBJ2-7	-	TGTGCCAGCAGCTTCTTCCCGGGGGACAGAAGCCCCTACGAGCAGTACTTC	CASSFFPGDRSPYEQYF
-	TRBV5-6	TRBJ1-2	-	TGTGCCAGCAGCGCGGGACTTTCCGAAACGCGGTATGGCTACACCTTC	CASSAGLSETRYGYTF
many	TRBV30	TRBJ1-4	-	TGTGCCTGGAGGCCAAGTTTGGGGCCATTTGCAACTAATGAAAAACTGTTTTTT	CAWRPSLGPFATNEKLFF